The rows below give T cell receptor beta chains drawn from one sample of a study of CD8 T cells in ankylosing spondylitis. TCRdb recomputed calls from the 5' RACE reads with MiXCR, one row per CDR3 protein. In the table there are 700,000 to 850,000 distinct CDR3 sequences, roughly 10% of which are singletons. The sequencing input was blood, either unsorted or a sorted T cell fraction (not recorded which). Every receptor here comes from a male donor with ankylosing spondylitis. Each CDR3 is given with its conserved first and last residue. The D gene is left open where the match is weak. Rows give clone size only sometimes, using once, few, many, or a class for an expanded clone.

CASSLPGTDNSGYTF | TGTGCCAGCAGCTTACCCGGGACAGATAATTCTGGCTACACCTTC | TRBJ1-2 | - | TRBD1 | TRBV7-9
CSALDRGSGANVLTF | TGCAGTGCACTGGACAGGGGCTCTGGGGCCAACGTCCTGACTTTC | TRBJ2-6 | few | TRBD1 | TRBV20-1
CSVAGSNTEAFF | TGCAGCGTGGCCGGGTCTAACACTGAAGCTTTCTTT | TRBJ1-1 | many | - | TRBV29-1
CASSRGGGTGANVLTF | TGTGCCAGCAGTCGTGGGGGAGGGACTGGGGCCAACGTCCTGACTTTC | TRBJ2-6 | many | TRBD2 | TRBV28
CASSVTGLSGIVTDTQYF | TGTGCCAGCAGCGTTACTGGACTTAGCGGGATCGTCACAGATACGCAGTATTTT | TRBJ2-3 | - | TRBD2 | TRBV6-5
CASSRGQGRYTGELFF | TGCGCCAGCAGCAGAGGACAGGGGCGGTACACCGGGGAGCTGTTTTTT | TRBJ2-2 | - | TRBD1 | TRBV5-1
CASSLAYAEETQYF | TGTGCCAGCAGCTTAGCGTACGCTGAAGAGACCCAGTACTTC | TRBJ2-5 | - | - | TRBV7-2
CASSYANSYEQYF | TGTGCCAGCAGCTACGCAAACTCCTACGAGCAGTACTTC | TRBJ2-7 | few | - | TRBV28
CASSVGNSGSTQYF | TGTGCCAGCAGCGTAGGAAATAGCGGTAGCACGCAGTATTTT | TRBJ2-3 | many | - | TRBV9
CSASGTSGRGGYHSETQYF | TGCAGTGCTTCGGGGACTAGCGGGAGGGGGGGGTATCATTCCGAGACCCAGTACTTC | TRBJ2-5 | - | TRBD2 | TRBV20-1
CASSRLLPGTSSSYNEQFF | TGTGCCAGCAGTCGATTACTACCCGGGACGAGTAGCTCCTACAATGAGCAGTTCTTC | TRBJ2-1 | - | - | TRBV6-2/TRBV6-3